This note documents a single T cell receptor (beta chain) sequence. This clonotype was counted between two and nine times. Which antigen it targets is not known. Qualities for individual bases were not recorded, and no much larger clone is one base off. V lost 6 bases and J lost 5 bases, and the count of bases not matched to a germline gene is 6. From its cysteine to its phenylalanine, the CDR3 spans 13 amino acids. Only CDR3 DNA remains: 39 bases, in frame from the first base. CDR1 is given as SGHTA and CDR2 as FQGNSA, both from the germline V gene. The source of the sample is a study of response to subunit inactivated influenza vaccine (dated by TCRdb to 2017 to 2018). Study-level background: Deep quantitative T cell receptor repertoire profiling was used in the study to track responses to a trivalent subunit inactivated influenza vaccine. The investigation overall reported the following: According to the authors, only a limited number of new T cells may be recruited by each seasonal influenza vaccination.

Library preparation employed RT-PCR. The reads were generated on an Illumina HiSeq 2500. TCRdb took the public reads, trimmed them with fastp at Q25, ran MiXCR for clone calling and kept in-frame beta chains. One record per CDR3 amino acid sequence lists the most common genes and DNA. In all, the sample holds 400,000 to 650,000 distinct CDR3 sequences, and 6.5% to 8% of those were seen once. Over 10% of the sample is held by the ten biggest clonotypes. Sample: PBMCs from blood, taken 23 months after vaccination. The V gene is TRBV7-2 and the J gene is TRBJ2-5, with TRBD1 identical over 7 junction bases. The sequence derives from a man aged 50-75 years who received an inactivated influenza vaccine. Donor details come from another sample of the same person, matched by shared clones. Here is the DNA: TGTGCCAGCAGTCCACAGGGGTTGGAGACCCAGTACTTC. It codes for CASSPQGLETQYF.